The 24 T cell receptor beta chains in this list originate from one sample, sequenced in a study of neurological immune-mediated disorders. TCRdb redid the calling of the 5' RACE reads with MiXCR, one entry per CDR3 protein. The sample holds 95,000 to 150,000 distinct CDR3 sequences, more than 2.5% seen once. Input material: PBMCs. These receptors all come from a woman aged 25 to 39 with multiple sclerosis.

This clonotype has a count of ten or more. The rearrangement links TRBV4-3 to TRBJ1-2, with a possible D match to TRBD1 (6 bases). Germline CDR1 reads LGHNA; CDR2 reads YSLEER. CDR3 length: 14 amino acids. The V and J ends lost 0 bases and 7 bases respectively, with 12 bases between them. This CDR3 reads CASSQDRGGTGYTF. The CDR3 DNA reads as TGCGCCAGCAGCCAAGATAGGGGGGGAACTGGCTACACCTTC.

This clonotype has a count of ten or more. The chain links TRBV12-3 or TRBV12-4 to TRBJ1-2; D is unclear. The CDR3 is 14 amino acids. V shed 0 bases and J shed 4 bases, with 9 bases lying between them. CDR3 residues: CASSLAPGFYGYTF. The DNA for the CDR3 is TGTGCCAGCAGTTTAGCGCCGGGTTTCTATGGCTACACCTTC.

In its sample, this clonotype was seen many times. The CDR3 DNA reads TGCGCCAGCAGCCTGCGGGATGAGCAGTTCTTC. Amino acids: CASSLRDEQFF. The V gene is TRBV5-1, the J gene TRBJ2-1; weak D call: TRBD2 (5 bases). V was trimmed by 4 bases and J by 8 bases, leaving 7 bases between them. From germline, CDR1 is SGHRS and CDR2 YFSETQ. The CDR3 totals 11 residues.

This clonotype was seen many times. V is TRBV20-1 and J is TRBJ2-7; D gene ambiguous. The CDR3 length is 12 residues. With 2 bases removed from V and 0 bases from J, the gap between germline ends came to 5 bases. The germline V gene encodes CDR1 DFQATT and CDR2 SNEGSKA (reference sequence). In nucleotides, the CDR3 is TGCAGTGCTAGATCGGACTCCTACGAGCAGTACTTC. This translates into CSARSDSYEQYF.

This clonotype was recorded many times. V is TRBV5-1 and J is TRBJ1-4, with D maybe TRBD1 (6 bases). CDR3 length: 15 amino acids. V was pared by 3 bases and J by 7 bases, with 16 bases between. Germline loops: CDR1 SGHRS, CDR2 YFSETQ. The CDR3 region has the DNA TGCGCCAGCAGCTCCGTGCAGGGGATGGGTGAAAAACTGTTTTTT. Translation gives CASSSVQGMGEKLFF.

At least ten counts were recorded for this clonotype. V is TRBV20-1 and J is TRBJ2-3, with 8 bases lining up with TRBD2. CDR3 length: 14 residues. V trimming: 3 bases; J trimming: 6 bases; junction bases outside the gene matches: 8. CDR1 is DFQATT, CDR2 SNEGSKA, per germline (reference sequence). CDR3 coding DNA: TGCAGTGCTAGTAGCGGGGAGACACTGGATACGCAGTATTTT. The encoded protein is CSASSGETLDTQYF.

This clonotype was counted many times. CDR3 sequence: CASRIGSSPLHF. The CDR3 nucleotides are TGTGCCAGCAGGATAGGGAGCTCACCCCTCCACTTT. The rearrangement links TRBV6-2 or TRBV6-3 to TRBJ1-6; D gene unclear. CDR3 size: 12 residues. Per germline, CDR1 MNHEY and CDR2 SVGEGT. Deletions cut 6 bases from V and 10 bases from J, with 10 bases between.

In regard to this clonotype: The junction shows a germline mismatch at one end, possibly a read error. The chain has TRBV13 and TRBJ2-4; 9 nucleotides align to TRBD2. Looked up from germline, CDR1 is PRHDT and CDR2 is FYEKMQ (reference sequence). CDR3 size: 16 residues. CDR3 residues: CASSLRVAGDQKIQYF. The CDR3 DNA follows: TGTGCCAGCAGCTTAAGGGTAGCGGGAGATCAAAAAATTCAGTACTTC.

There are many counts of this clonotype. The V and J genes are TRBV27 and TRBJ2-7, with a weak D call TRBD2 (7 bases). Germline CDR1 reads MNHEY; CDR2 reads SMNVEV (reference sequence). This CDR3 is built from 16 residues. V lost 0 bases and J 0 bases, leaving 12 bases between the germline ends. CDR3 region: CASSLSGGPSSYEQYF. The CDR3 DNA reads as TGTGCCAGCAGTTTATCGGGGGGGCCCAGCTCCTACGAGCAGTACTTC.

This clonotype was recorded many times. The chain joins TRBV15 to TRBJ2-1; TRBD2 matches at 14 bases. Trimming at V came to 3 bases and at J to 6 bases, leaving 10 bases not matched to a gene. The CDR3 runs to 18 residues. CDR1 and CDR2 (germline): LNHNV, YYDKDF (reference sequence). DNA for the CDR3: TGTGCCACCAGCAGTTTACCGGGACTAGCGGGAGTCAGCAATGAGCAGTTCTTC. Amino acid sequence: CATSSLPGLAGVSNEQFF. The complete variable domain, with remaining parts taken from reference TRBV15 and TRBJ2-1, reads DAMVIQNPRYQVTQFGKPVTLSCSQTLNHNVMYWYQQKSSQAPKLLFHYYDKDFNNEADTPDNFQSRRPNTSFCFLDIRSPGLGDTAMYLCATSSLPGLAGVSNEQFFGPGTRLTVL.

The CDR3, as DNA: TGCGCCAGCAGTATAAAGAAGAACACTGAAGCTTTCTTT. It is translated as CASSIKKNTEAFF. The chain is built from TRBV10-1 and TRBJ1-1; the D is unclear. Per the germline V gene, CDR1 is WNHNN and CDR2 is SYGVQD (reference sequence). CDR3 length: 13 amino acids. The ends were cut back, 5 bases at V and 1 base at J, with 8 bases in the middle.

This chain uses TRBV18 with TRBJ2-5; unclear D gene. Germline loops: CDR1 KGHSH, CDR2 LQKENI. The CDR3 is 13 amino acids. V was pared by 6 bases and J by 2 bases, with 10 bases between. The CDR3 DNA reads TGTGCCAGCTCCATGGTGGAACAAGAGACCCAGTACTTC. Translated, it gives CASSMVEQETQYF.

This clonotype was seen a handful of times. V and J are TRBV6-2 or TRBV6-3 and TRBJ1-1; tentatively, D is TRBD1 (5 bases). CDR1 is MNHEY, CDR2 SVGEGT, per germline. The CDR3 has 14 residues. Trimming took 3 bases from V and 7 from J, leaving 15 bases between them. This CDR3 is CASSYIGAVGEAFF. The CDR3 bases are TGTGCCAGCAGTTATATAGGGGCTGTGGGTGAAGCTTTCTTT.

This clonotype was observed at least ten times. The gene calls are TRBV5-1 and TRBJ1-1; unclear D gene. From germline, CDR1 is SGHRS and CDR2 YFSETQ. This CDR3 is built from 14 residues. The V gene lost 2 bases and the J gene lost 5 bases, with 13 bases spanning the gap. The CDR3 sequence is CASSLAGFQTEAFF. As DNA, the CDR3 is TGCGCCAGCAGCTTAGCGGGTTTCCAAACTGAAGCTTTCTTT. Filled out from reference TRBV5-1 and TRBJ1-1, the complete variable domain reads KAGVTQTPRYLIKTRGQQVTLSCSPISGHRSVSWYQQTPGQGLQFLFEYFSETQRNKGNFPGRFSGRQFSNSRSEMNVSTLELGDSALYLCASSLAGFQTEAFFGQGTRLTVV.

This clonotype was detected many times. This sequence joins TRBV6-5 and TRBJ1-1; D uncertain. Germline values: CDR1 MNHEY, CDR2 SVGAGI. V was trimmed by 8 bases and J by 2 bases, leaving 9 bases between them. The CDR3 loop spans 12 amino acids. CDR3 amino acids: CASGTENTEAFF. The CDR3 nucleotides read TGTGCCAGCGGTACAGAAAACACTGAAGCTTTCTTT.

This clonotype showed up many times. This chain links TRBV6-5 with TRBJ2-7; the D gene is possibly TRBD2 (5 bases). Germline CDR1 reads MNHEY; CDR2 reads SVGAGI. Trimming stripped 7 bases from V and 11 bases from J, with 21 bases between. The CDR3 contains 13 residues. Written as DNA, the CDR3 is TGTGCCAGCAAGAAGGGTTCCTTCTCCGGGGAGTACTTC. Protein product: CASKKGSFSGEYF.

This clonotype has at least ten counts. The V call is TRBV30, the J call TRBJ1-2, with 7 bases that match TRBD1. This CDR3 has 17 residues. V lost 3 bases, J lost 4 bases, and 17 bases stayed unmatched. Germline assignment: CDR1 GTSNPN and CDR2 SVGIG (reference sequence). The CDR3 DNA follows: TGTGCCTGGAGATACCCCGTCGGGGACAGAGGGTTCTATGGCTACACCTTC. Translation gives CAWRYPVGDRGFYGYTF.

This clonotype was recorded at least ten times. V is TRBV20-1 and J is TRBJ2-5, with D perhaps assigned TRBD1 or TRBD2 (5 bases each). Germline V CDR1 and CDR2: DFQATT, SNEGSKA (reference sequence). The CDR3 runs to 12 residues. The germline V and J ends were trimmed by 3 bases and 5 bases, with 10 bases remaining between them. Here the CDR3 DNA reads TGCAGTGCTAGGGGTGGGGACGAGACCCAGTACTTC. Protein: CSARGGDETQYF.

This clonotype was observed at least ten times. J is TRBJ2-7 and V is TRBV10-3, with 10 bases matching TRBD2. Germline V gene sequence: CDR1 ENHRY, CDR2 SYGVKD. CDR3 length: 17 residues. The junction had 11 bases not matched to a gene; V was cut back by 1 base and J by 5 bases. The CDR3 DNA sequence: TGTGCCATCAGTGAGTACCTAGCGGGAGTAGAGGTAGACGAGCAGTACTTC. Residues: CAISEYLAGVEVDEQYF.

This clonotype was seen only a few times. This clone may be a read error of a much larger clone one base away. The rearrangement links TRBV5-1 to TRBJ1-6; weak D call: TRBD1 (6 bases). The CDR3 contains 15 residues. Germline values: CDR1 SGHRS, CDR2 YFSETQ. Here the CDR3 reads CASSRLGAQNSPLNF. The CDR3 DNA reads as TGCGCCAGCAGCCGCCTGGGGGCGCAGAATTCACCCCTCAACTTT.

This clonotype has a count of ten or more. The genes are TRBV27 and TRBJ1-5, with 10 bases matching TRBD1. The CDR3 is 15 amino acids. V was pared by 6 bases and J by 1 base, with 3 bases of the junction left unmatched. From germline, CDR1 is MNHEY and CDR2 SMNVEV (reference sequence). The CDR3 sequence: CASSQTGGSNQPQHF. The CDR3 nucleotides read TGTGCCAGCAGCCAGACAGGGGGCAGCAATCAGCCCCAGCATTTT.

This clonotype was recorded at least ten times. The genes are TRBV7-6 and TRBJ2-3; D uncertain. Germline loops: CDR1 SGHVS, CDR2 FNYEAQ. Deletions cut 0 bases from V and 1 base from J, with 11 bases between. This CDR3 has 16 amino acids. The CDR3 region has the DNA TGTGCCAGCAGCTTAGCTCCGGACGTCCGCACAGATACGCAGTATTTT. Translation: CASSLAPDVRTDTQYF.

This clonotype was seen many times. This chain joins TRBV6-5 and TRBJ2-7; no reliable D call. Trimming shortened V by 5 bases and J by 1 base, and 9 bases separated the two germline ends. CDR3 length equals 13 residues. CDR1 and CDR2 (germline): MNHEY, SVGAGI. As DNA, the CDR3 is TGTGCCAGCAGTCGCCTTGATTCCTACGAGCAGTACTTC. Translated, it gives CASSRLDSYEQYF.

This clonotype has a handful of counts. The V and J genes are TRBV6-5 and TRBJ2-2; D unresolved. V was clipped by 6 bases and J by 5 bases, with 13 bases between them. Per germline, CDR1 MNHEY and CDR2 SVGAGI. CDR3 length: 14 amino acids. For the CDR3, the DNA is TGTGCCAGCAGATGGCGTAGAGATACCGGGGAGCTGTTTTTT. Protein product: CASRWRRDTGELFF.